This TCR beta chain was retrieved from a study of CD8 T cells in ankylosing spondylitis (TCRdb year 2017). Describing the broader study: The study set out to find disease-linked TCR variants by profiling T cell receptor beta repertoires in ankylosing spondylitis patients and healthy donors. Peripheral blood was sampled, and synovial fluid was additionally collected from ankylosing spondylitis patients. The whole study cohort included over a hundred healthy donors and 25 or so ankylosing spondylitis patients.

Many counts were recorded for this clonotype. Its antigen remains undetermined. Base qualities were left out, and no much larger clone turns up one base away. According to the germline V gene (reference sequence), CDR1 reads DFQATT and CDR2 reads SNEGSKA. Inclusive of the bounding cysteine and phenylalanine, the CDR3 is 15 residues long. The kept DNA is CDR3 alone, 45 bases in frame from the first base. V and J lose 2 bases and 2 bases, and a span of 16 bases separates them. Reads for this sample came from an Illumina HiSeq 2500. TCR beta libraries were prepared by quantitative 5'-RACE with molecular barcodes. The published analysis was carried out like this. A new computational method based on a probabilistic model of VDJ rearrangement was used to identify disease-linked TCR variants. TCRdb trimmed the raw reads at Q25, called clones with MiXCR and kept productive beta chains. Each CDR3 protein appears once, grouped with its most common genes and DNA. The authors' filters were not applied to this entry. The sample table contains 250,000 to 400,000 distinct CDR3 sequences; only one count was recorded for roughly 11% of them. The ten largest clones represent roughly 9.2% of the sample.

Points the paper makes about the study in general: The disease-linked clones were reported to be significantly enriched in matched synovial fluid samples from ankylosing spondylitis patients. Some motif variants had previously been reported in the synovial fluid and blood of reactive arthritis patients, which suggests shared mechanisms of disease initiation. The disease-linked clones had a CD8+ phenotype and were found at relatively low frequencies in peripheral blood. A TCR beta motif of several highly homologous amino acid variants appeared characteristic of blood from ankylosing spondylitis patients.

The sequence was collected from a female donor with ankylosing spondylitis or in good health (not recorded which). The sequencing sample was made of blood, either unsorted or a sorted T cell fraction (not recorded which). The rearranged segments are TRBV20-1 and TRBJ2-7; TRBD1 is possibly the D segment (6 matching bases). The DNA sequence is given as TGCAGTGCTAGACAAACCGGGACATCCCCCTACGAGCAGTACTTC. Its protein reads: CSARQTGTSPYEQYF.